The 28 T cell receptor beta chains below all came from one sample that was sequenced in a study of blood T cells in healthy people across ages. PCR was performed a second time for about 7 to 11 cycles using a sample-barcoded 5' primer and a J-beta primer mix. TCRdb reprocessed the 5' RACE reads via MiXCR and lists one record per CDR3 protein. The data show about 1,500,000 distinct CDR3 sequences, 25% to 30% seen once. Sample: blood. These TCRs come from a woman between 25 and 40 years old in good health.

V usage is TRBV20-1 and J usage is TRBJ1-3, with D maybe TRBD1 (6 bases). The ends were cut back, 1 base at V and 2 bases at J, with 9 bases in the middle. The CDR3 extends over 14 amino acids. Per the germline V gene, CDR1 is DFQATT and CDR2 is SNEGSKA (reference sequence). Here the CDR3 DNA reads TGCAGTGCTAGAGCGGGGGGCGCTGGAAACACCATATATTTT. Translation gives CSARAGGAGNTIYF.

Worth noting for this clonotype: At one boundary the junction diverges from the germline segment, which might be a read error. V is TRBV7-2 and J is TRBJ2-5, with no clear D. Looked up from germline, CDR1 is SGHTA and CDR2 is FQGNSA. CDR3 length: 14 residues. CDR3 sequence reads: CAGSAGRIQETQYF. The CDR3 DNA reads TGTGCCGGCAGCGCCGGACGGATACAAGAGACCCAGTACTTC. The full variable domain, in which reference TRBV7-2 and TRBJ2-5 provide the parts outside the CDR3, is GAGVSQSPSNKVTEKGKDVELRCDPISGHTALYWYRQSLGQGLEFLIYFQGNSAPDKSGLPSDRFSAERTGGSVSTLTIQRTQQEDSAVYLCAGSAGRIQETQYFGPGTRLLVL.

The chain couples TRBV5-1 to TRBJ1-1, with TRBD1 matching over 11 bases. CDR1 SGHRS and CDR2 YFSETQ come from the germline V gene. The J segment lost 3 bases and the V segment lost 4 bases, leaving 5 bases of the junction unmatched. This CDR3 spans 15 amino acids. The CDR3 sequence is CASSGGTGGYTEAFF. CDR3 sequence (DNA): TGCGCCAGCAGCGGAGGGACAGGGGGTTACACTGAAGCTTTCTTT.

Details on this clonotype: An end of the junction does not agree with germline; a read error may underlie this. The V and J genes are TRBV5-1 and TRBJ2-5, with D unclear. The CDR3 extends over 11 amino acids. In germline, CDR1 is SGHRS, CDR2 YFSETQ. The chain's CDR3 is CASNVQETQYF. CDR3 DNA sequence: TGTGCCAGCAATGTACAAGAGACCCAGTACTTC.

The chain uses TRBV11-2 and TRBJ1-3; maybe TRBD1 (6 bases). Germline CDR1 and CDR2: SGHAT and FQNNGV. V shed 1 base and J shed 0 bases, with 10 bases lying between them. This CDR3 region has 16 residues. The CDR3 DNA is TGTGCCAGCAGCTTAGCCAGGGGAAGCTCTGGAAACACCATATATTTT. Residues: CASSLARGSSGNTIYF.

A few counts support this clonotype. This rearrangement joins TRBV20-1 to TRBJ2-3, with 11 bases lining up with TRBD2. The CDR3 consists of 15 residues. V shed 5 bases, J shed 2 bases, and the junction held 6 bases outside the gene matches. The germline CDR1 and CDR2 sequences are DFQATT and SNEGSKA (reference sequence). Written as DNA, the CDR3 is TGCAGTGCTTCTCTAGCGGGGGGCCACACAGATACGCAGTATTTT. Amino acids: CSASLAGGHTDTQYF.

J is TRBJ1-3 and V is TRBV28, with unresolved D. The V gene lost 6 bases and the J gene lost 4 bases, with 16 bases spanning the gap. The germline CDR1 and CDR2 sequences are MDHEN and SYDVKM. The CDR3 runs 15 residues. The DNA for the CDR3 is TGTGCCAGCAGCCGGGGAGGGCCGAGAGGAAACACCATATATTTT. Translating it yields CASSRGGPRGNTIYF.

This clonotype was seen at least ten times. The CDR3 loop is CASSSLAGGPREQFF. The CDR3 DNA follows: TGTGCCAGCAGCTCCCTGGCGGGGGGGCCGCGGGAGCAGTTCTTC. The gene calls are TRBV7-3 and TRBJ2-1; 9 bases fit TRBD2. Germline values: CDR1 SGHTA, CDR2 FQGTGA. Unmatched junction bases numbered 11, after V lost 4 bases and J lost 10 bases. The CDR3 extends over 15 amino acids.

This clonotype has just a few counts. This rearrangement joins TRBV29-1 to TRBJ1-5; tentative D call: TRBD1 (5 bases). This CDR3 spans 12 amino acids. Looked up from germline, CDR1 is SQVTM and CDR2 is ANQGSEA. The CDR3 spells CACREIGQPQHF. The CDR3 coding sequence is TGCGCTTGCAGGGAAATCGGCCAGCCCCAGCATTTT.

This clonotype was observed at least ten times. This rearrangement joins TRBV20-1 to TRBJ2-7; the D gene is possibly TRBD1 (6 bases). CDR1 is DFQATT, CDR2 SNEGSKA, per germline (reference sequence). CDR3 length equals 13 residues. The CDR3 DNA reads TGCAGCGGCTGTCCACAGGGCCTCTACGAGCAGTACTTC. Translating gives CSGCPQGLYEQYF.

V and J are TRBV30 and TRBJ2-5; the D gene is possibly TRBD2 (5 bases). The CDR3 loop spans 12 amino acids. Trimming stripped 5 bases from V and 5 bases from J, with 12 bases between. Germline-derived CDR1 and CDR2 are GTSNPN and SVGIG (reference sequence). CDR3 region: CAWSLGFETQYF. The CDR3, as DNA: TGTGCCTGGTCACTAGGCTTTGAGACCCAGTACTTC. Drawing the rest from reference TRBV30 and TRBJ2-5, the complete variable domain is SQTIHQWPATLVQPVGSPLSLECTVEGTSNPNLYWYRQAAGRGLQLLFYSVGIGQISSEVPQNLSASRPQDRQFILSSKKLLLSDSGFYLCAWSLGFETQYFGPGTRLLVL.

The chain uses TRBV7-2 and TRBJ2-5; possible D gene TRBD2, 5 bases. The CDR3 loop spans 16 amino acids. Trimming pared 2 bases from V and 11 bases from J, leaving 24 bases between. Germline assignment: CDR1 SGHTA and CDR2 FQGNSA. In nucleotides, the CDR3 is TGTGCCAGCAGCTTAAATAGCCGGGGAATCAACAATGAGCAGTACTTC. Its translation: CASSLNSRGINNEQYF.

For this clonotype: Possible read error: a much larger clone is one base away. The chain carries TRBV7-2 and TRBJ2-3; D is uncertain. Deletions cut 5 bases from V and 5 bases from J, with 11 bases between. The CDR3 spans 13 residues. CDR1 and CDR2 (germline): SGHTA, FQGNSA. The CDR3 nucleotides read TGTGCCAGCAGCCCCGACGTCATAGATACGCAGTATTTT. Amino acid sequence: CASSPDVIDTQYF.

This clonotype was picked up many times. The CDR3 nucleotides read TGCAGTGCTAAAGGAATATCTACAGGGGGGTACTATGGCTACACCTTC. Translated, it gives CSAKGISTGGYYGYTF. V gene TRBV20-1 combines with J gene TRBJ1-2; 8 bases fit TRBD1. The germline V gene has CDR1 DFQATT and CDR2 SNEGSKA (reference sequence). The CDR3 covers 16 residues. Trimming took 4 bases from V and 3 from J; bases not matched to a gene: 13.

This chain uses TRBV6-6 with TRBJ1-1, with 9 bases matching TRBD1. The CDR3 covers 15 residues. Germline V CDR1 and CDR2: MNHNY, SVGAGI (reference sequence). The V gene end was trimmed by 4 bases and the J gene end by 5 bases; junction bases not matched to a gene: 8. The CDR3, as DNA: TGTGCCAGCAGTTCCAAGGACAGGGGTTTTACTGAAGCTTTCTTT. Its protein product is CASSSKDRGFTEAFF.

This clonotype has a handful of counts. This chain uses TRBV4-1 with TRBJ2-5; 8 bases align to TRBD2. Germline trimming cut 0 bases from V and 6 bases from J; bases unmatched to any gene: 6. This CDR3 comprises 15 residues. Germline V gives CDR1 MGHRA, CDR2 YSYEKL. CDR3 coding DNA: TGCGCCAGCAGCCAAGAGGTAGCGGGGAGCCAGACCCAGTACTTC. This gives the protein CASSQEVAGSQTQYF.

Details on this clonotype: This may be a read error, as it is one base from a much larger clone. V is TRBV29-1 and J is TRBJ2-5; either TRBD1 or TRBD2 may supply D (5 bases each). This CDR3 comprises 12 residues. V dropped 6 bases and J dropped 5 bases, with 13 bases sitting between them. Germline V lookup: CDR1 SQVTM, CDR2 ANQGSEA. The CDR3 sequence: CSVQDGEETQYF. The CDR3 DNA follows: TGCAGCGTACAGGACGGGGAGGAGACCCAGTACTTC. The full variable domain, with the rest looked up from reference TRBV29-1 and TRBJ2-5, is SAVISQKPSRDICQRGTSLTIQCQVDSQVTMMFWYRQQPGQSLTLIATANQGSEATYESGFVIDKFPISRPNLTFSTLTVSNMSPEDSSIYLCSVQDGEETQYFGPGTRLLVL.

This clonotype was seen a single time. This CDR3 reads CASSPRTGRHYGYTF. CDR3 coding DNA: TGTGCCAGCAGTCCGAGGACAGGGAGGCACTATGGCTACACCTTC. The chain employs TRBV28 and TRBJ1-2; the match to TRBD1 covers 8 bases. The CDR3 has 15 residues. Losses at the gene ends were 5 bases for V and 3 bases for J; bases not matched to a gene: 8. Germline V gene data show CDR1 as MDHEN and CDR2 as SYDVKM.

The chain couples TRBV25-1 to TRBJ1-1; a weak D match, TRBD1 (6 bases). The CDR3 runs 13 residues. V was cut by 8 bases and J by 0 bases, with 10 bases left in between. The germline CDR1 and CDR2 sequences are MGHDK and SYGVNS. The CDR3 here is CASLQGLNTEAFF. CDR3 coding DNA: TGTGCCAGCCTTCAGGGGCTGAACACTGAAGCTTTCTTT.

The gene calls are TRBV18 and TRBJ2-7; unclear D gene. Trimming took 6 bases from V and 4 from J, leaving 16 bases between them. Germline V gene lookup returns CDR1 KGHSH and CDR2 LQKENI. The CDR3 sequence is 14 residues long. DNA of the CDR3: TGTGCCAGCTCCCCGCGGCCAGCGAGTTACGAGCAGTACTTC. This sequence encodes CASSPRPASYEQYF.

A note on this clonotype: Mismatch with germline at one junction end may stem from a read error. The V call is TRBV5-3, the J call TRBJ2-1, with 7 bases that match TRBD1. TRBV5-3 is marked as an open reading frame, function uncertain. The CDR3 sequence is 15 residues long. Written as DNA, the CDR3 is TGTGCCAGCAGCTACAGGGGTTTCTCGTACAATGAGCAGTTCTTC. Its translation is CASSYRGFSYNEQFF.

This clonotype was seen repeatedly, ten times or more. The chain links TRBV20-1 to TRBJ2-7; TRBD2 agrees at 7 bases. The trim removed 3 bases at V and 3 bases at J, leaving 8 bases unmatched. The CDR3 runs to 14 residues. CDR1 is DFQATT and CDR2 is SNEGSKA in the germline V gene (reference sequence). CDR3 sequence: CSASPAGRGYEQYF. The DNA for the CDR3 is TGCAGTGCTAGTCCTGCAGGGAGGGGCTACGAGCAGTACTTC.

The J gene is TRBJ2-5, the V gene TRBV14; 9 bases are shared with TRBD2. V trimming: 4 bases; J trimming: 2 bases; junction bases outside the gene matches: 17. CDR1 is SGHDN and CDR2 is FVKESK in the germline V gene. CDR3 length: 19 amino acids. CDR3 sequence reads: CASSPTPLSLAGNQETQYF. The CDR3 bases are TGTGCCAGCAGCCCTACGCCTTTGTCTCTAGCGGGAAATCAAGAGACCCAGTACTTC.

The genes are TRBV7-2 and TRBJ1-4, with no clear D. There are 17 residues in the CDR3. Trimming left V 2 bases short and J 0 bases short, with 13 bases between. Germline V gene sequence: CDR1 SGHTA, CDR2 FQGNSA. DNA for the CDR3: TGTGCCAGCAGCTTATTCCCGAACCCCTCAACTAATGAAAAACTGTTTTTT. Protein product: CASSLFPNPSTNEKLFF.

This clonotype was counted only a few times. One junction end does not reproduce the germline sequence, and a read error may be involved. The chain uses TRBV12-3 or TRBV12-4 and TRBJ2-3, with 8 bases fitting TRBD2. The CDR3 length is 15 residues. This CDR3 reads CASTMGRGDTDTQYF. For the CDR3, the DNA is TGTGCCAGCACCATGGGGCGGGGGGACACAGATACACAGTATTTT.

The genes are TRBV4-3 and TRBJ2-1; perhaps TRBD2 as D (6 bases). Trimming left V 2 bases short and J 4 bases short, with 15 bases between. CDR3 length: 16 residues. Germline CDR1 is LGHNA and CDR2 is YSLEER. CDR3 loop: CASSQYSRGAYNEQFF. The CDR3 DNA reads as TGCGCCAGCAGCCAATATTCCCGCGGGGCATACAATGAGCAGTTCTTC.

This clonotype turned up a few times. The genes are TRBV12-3 or TRBV12-4 and TRBJ1-4; D not certain. This CDR3 has 15 residues. Trimming removed 6 bases from V and 3 bases from J, with 14 bases in between. Written as DNA, the CDR3 is TGTGCCAGCAGGCCCCCCGCAGGAGCTAATGAAAAACTGTTTTTT. Protein sequence: CASRPPAGANEKLFF.

There are a few counts of this clonotype. The CDR3 loop is CSVTRLYTDTQYF. The DNA of the CDR3 is TGCAGCGTAACGCGACTTTACACAGATACGCAGTATTTT. The J gene is TRBJ2-3, the V gene TRBV29-1; no definite D call. The V gene lost 6 bases and the J gene lost 2 bases, with 12 bases spanning the gap. This CDR3 is 13 amino acids long. CDR1 is SQVTM, CDR2 ANQGSEA, per germline.